Reported below is one TCR beta chain. The antigen it binds to is not known. There are no base qualities to consult, and no much larger clone falls within one base. This entry comes from a study of cytomegalovirus exposure and HLA in healthy donors (dated by TCRdb to the late 2010s). With regard to the full study: An earlier analysis of 587 of the donors reported roughly 300 Gb of sequence data and 117 million unique TCR beta sequences from about 200 million T cells. Roughly 300 gigabases of sequencing data and tens of millions of unique TCR sequences made up an early release that covered nearly 650 HLA-typed donors. The genetic ancestry cluster associated with self-reported Caucasian donors included roughly 84% of the 300 to 400 genotyped donors. The aim of the study was to test whether cataloging public T cell receptors could identify signatures of past pathogen exposure. The study used immunosequencing to profile the T cell repertoires of several hundred subjects and linked those repertoires to cytomegalovirus serostatus. A separate validation cohort of roughly 110 different subjects was used in addition to the roughly 720-subject first cohort. The study combined high-throughput TCR immunosequencing, statistical association of individual TCRs with disease status, and machine learning to predict cytomegalovirus infection status. In a later analysis, previously published TCR beta repertoires from roughly 710 donors were re-analyzed and high-resolution HLA genotyping was added so that TCR occurrence patterns could be studied. In the later analysis, no new phenotypic data were used to find candidate immune exposures; instead, reliance was placed on TCR beta sequences and their occurrence across donors. An earlier analysis of some 500 of the donors used high-throughput TCR beta sequencing to judge whether each TCR beta V gene segment behaved as functional or pseudogenic. Donor age, sex, ethnicity and CMV serostatus were compiled together with the repertoire data. In a later genetic analysis, genome-wide SNP genotypes for about three fifths of the roughly 670 donors were used, and that subset was treated as a discovery cohort. All discovery cohort repertoires had been generated on a single sequencing platform. HLA typing included class I and class II loci at four-digit resolution. The number of typed donors differed by locus: about 620-640 for A, B, C, DRB1 and DQB1; 500 to 550 for DQA1; around 610 for DPA1; and about 450 for DPB1. A handful of DR-DQ haplotypes were handled as single units for association and clustering because linkage in the cohort was strong. Among over 350 genotyped donors of the cohort, an average of about 240,000 unique TCR beta nucleotide sequences were sequenced per donor, roughly a sixth of them non-productive.

The CDR3 numbers 14 residues from cysteine through phenylalanine. The sequence is cut down to CDR3 DNA, 42 bases in frame from base 1. V and J are truncated by 6 bases and 0 bases respectively, leaving an intervening sequence of 8 bases. The germline V gene (reference sequence) supplies CDR1 MNHEY and CDR2 SMNVEV. The cohort was made up of 500 to 850 healthy bone marrow donors. At the time of sampling, all cohort members were nominally healthy, though unrecorded immune exposures were likely present. The donor tested CMV seropositive and was one of the 289 seropositive cohort members. A peripheral blood sample was provided by each donor, and peripheral blood mononuclear cells were used for TCR beta sequencing. The Qiagen DNeasy Blood Extraction Kit was used to extract genomic DNA from the blood cell samples. Preparation of the library involved the immunoSEQ multiplex PCR assay. A mixture of 60 forward primers for TCR Vbeta segments and 13 reverse primers for TCR Jbeta segments was used in the multiplex PCR. Amplification of the CDR3 region of rearranged TCR beta genes was performed with a multiplex PCR assay on genomic DNA. The amplified TCR beta libraries were sequenced on the Illumina HiSeq System as 87-base-pair reads. The paper's processing steps were these. Across the 500 to 850 repertoires, a later analysis counted 78 million or so unique TCR beta chains, around 10 million of which were shared by at least two donors. Raw reads were error-corrected and collapsed into unique sequences with a nearest-neighbor algorithm that merged closely related sequences to remove PCR and sequencing errors. CDR3 sequences were aligned to IMGT reference sequences to assign V, D and J gene segments. For a sequence to be retained, a match of at least six nucleotides to both a V gene segment and a J gene segment was required. Rearrangements were called productive when the CDR3 lacked stop codons and stayed in frame with V and J; all others were non-productive. Following IMGT convention, CDR3 was defined as the stretch from the second conserved V-encoded cysteine to the conserved J-encoded phenylalanine. In an earlier analysis of more than 550 of the donors, sequences lacking an unambiguous match to a single V gene segment were excluded. An earlier analysis of a few hundred of the donors classified V segments as functional when productive rearrangements were above 56.7% and as segregating when the standard deviation between donors was above 5%. A statistical classification framework was developed to diagnose cytomegalovirus status using the catalog of TCR beta chain sequences. V and J gene assignment, in a later analysis, came from comparing TCR nucleotide sequences with IMGT/GENE-DB human TR gene sequences. The TCRdist pipeline was used in a later analysis to assign CDR3 sequences and most-parsimonious VDJ recombination scenarios. In a later analysis, each TCR beta chain was defined by its CDR3 amino acid sequence together with its V-gene family, and reads lacking a unique V-gene family were excluded. In a later analysis, approximately 640 highly shared, low-generation-probability nucleotide sequences were removed to address suspected cross-contamination and a sequencing artifact. A later analysis calculated a clonal expansion index for each public chain from normalized within-repertoire ranks of inferred template counts. Generation probabilities in a later analysis came from a VDJ recombination model fitted to out-of-frame rearrangements, and those results were checked against IGoR. In a later analysis, TCR-TCR, TCR-HLA and TCR-CMV co-occurrence was scored with hypergeometric tests, and a repertoire-size bias correction was applied to TCR pairs. False discovery rates were estimated in a later analysis by permuting HLA or CMV assignments 20 times. A later analysis grouped co-occurring TCRs with DBSCAN, adding TCRdist sequence similarity when clustering within HLA-allele-positive subsets. Repertoires with fewer than 30,000 or more than 120,000 public chains, plus five repertoires with anomalous nucleotide sharing, were excluded from co-occurrence clustering. TCRdb took this table from immuneACCESS and kept in-frame rearrangements with V and J called. Such tables lack part of the clones; where checked against another copy, unresolved V genes explain under half of the gap, and the rest is unexplained. The D gene and trimming were derived from the DNA, and the V and J assignments and clone size from that table. Counted in this sample were tens of thousands of clones; about three quarters of them appeared once. Clones ranked in the top ten supply around 4.3% of the sample.

What the study reported, not specific to this receptor: The presence/absence analyses assumed that sequencing depth was roughly uniform across donors, and that assumption may not be true. According to a later analysis, TCR association rates differed among HLA loci, with DRB1 alleles showing the most associated TCRs and HLA-C alleles showing the fewest. The authors suggested that the approach could potentially be generalized to other disease states and immunological phenotypes. Because HLA typing was unavailable for some donors at each locus, only the typed subset was used in association tests. A cluster of highly shared sequence variants was judged likely to be a technical artifact of the sequencing pipeline. Linkage disequilibrium might explain the correlated functional status among segregating V segments, but an unknown experimental factor could not be ruled out. Most TCR sequences were seen in very few donors, while some public TCRs were found in many individuals. Compared with equally common non-associated chains, HLA-associated TCR beta chains in a later analysis were more clonally expanded and had lower generation probabilities. A later analysis found that most CMV-associated TCR beta chains appeared HLA-restricted, with HLA associations seemingly driven largely by CMV exposure. In vitro tests confirmed that a few of the cytomegalovirus-associated TCR beta chains recognize cytomegalovirus antigens. A later genetic analysis reported fewer N-insertions in productive TCRs among donors in an Asian-associated ancestry cluster than the roughly 620-donor mean. In a later analysis, around 17,000 TCR beta sequences were associated with specific HLA alleles at a false discovery rate of 0.05. V-gene and J-gene trimming of TCR beta chains was associated with a missense DCLRE1C variant in a later genetic analysis, and the association was replicated in an independent cohort. A further reported finding was that TCR beta sequences accurately predicted the HLA-A and HLA-B alleles for most subjects in the first cohort. When HLA alleles, especially DR and DQ, strongly co-occurred, attributing TCR associations to individual alleles was difficult. CMV serostatus was the only immune exposure information available for the cohort. The classifier was reported to diagnose cytomegalovirus status with high specificity and sensitivity in both the original cohort and the validation cohort. Some IMGT-functional V segments, including TRBV6-2 and TRBV6-3, could not be distinguished by the 87-base-pair reads and were therefore excluded. In this cohort, only TCR beta chains were sequenced, and detectable features were limited by the absence of alpha or paired-chain data. Broadly in line with IMGT annotations, most TCR beta V segments showed up in productive rearrangements about 87% or about 30% of the time in an earlier analysis of under 700 of the donors. A total of fewer than 200 TCR beta chains were listed by the study as associated with cytomegalovirus. A later analysis reported that several top co-occurrence clusters appeared linked to parvovirus B19, influenza, CMV and Epstein-Barr virus. Because counts were too low, fewer than 20 rarely observed V segments, including chromosome 9 orphons, were excluded from the earlier analysis of around 640 of the donors.

The sequence is built from TRBV27 and TRBJ1-4, with a weak D call of TRBD1 (5 bases match). The sequencing sample was made of PBMCs. This receptor was identified in a woman aged 40 to 50 in good health and CMV-seropositive. The CDR3 sequence is CASRDNPTNEKLFF. In nucleotide form, the sequence is TGTGCCAGCAGGGACAACCCAACTAATGAAAAACTGTTTTTT.